Listed below are T cell receptor beta chains from one sample, sequenced in a study of blood T cells in healthy people across ages. TCRdb re-derived calls from the 5' RACE reads in MiXCR, one entry per CDR3 protein. The table records about 1,400,000 distinct CDR3 sequences, 42% of them present only once. Sequencing was carried out using blood. Every receptor here comes from a woman aged 18-29 years in good health. Each CDR3 is given with its conserved first and last residue. The D gene is left open where the match is weak. Size is stated for part of the rows, as once, few or many counts, or as a class when the clone is expanded.

d_call,j_call,clone_size,v_call,cdr3_length,cdr3_aa,cdr3_nt
TRBD1,TRBJ2-3,few,TRBV30,13,CASLTGLTDTQYF,TGTGCCAGTCTGACAGGGCTCACAGATACGCAGTATTTT
TRBD2,TRBJ2-1,NA,TRBV12-3/TRBV12-4,14,CASSPGTSRNEQFF,TGTGCCAGCAGCCCCGGGACTAGCAGGAATGAGCAGTTCTTC
NA,TRBJ2-3,NA,TRBV10-3,16,CAISFSRGEDTDTQYF,TGTGCCATCAGTTTTAGCAGGGGTGAGGACACAGATACGCAGTATTTT
NA,TRBJ2-4,few,TRBV21-1,15,CASSPGRQGKNIQYF,TGTGCCAGCAGCCCTGGGCGACAGGGAAAAAACATTCAGTACTTC
NA,TRBJ2-2,NA,TRBV20-1,14,CSAPGFGGPGELFF,TGCAGTGCGCCGGGATTCGGGGGTCCCGGGGAGCTGTTTTTT
NA,TRBJ2-7,once,TRBV27,15,CASSGRGGPTYEQYF,TGTGCCAGCAGTGGAAGGGGGGGGCCAACCTACGAGCAGTACTTC
NA,TRBJ2-1,few,TRBV6-2/TRBV6-3,15,CASSTPAGLVGEQFF,TGTGCCAGCAGCACCCCTGCGGGCTTAGTAGGAGAGCAGTTCTTC
NA,TRBJ2-3,NA,TRBV20-1,15,CSARDLGANTDTQYF,TGCAGTGCTAGAGATCTTGGAGCGAACACAGATACGCAGTATTTT
NA,TRBJ2-5,NA,TRBV5-1,14,CANSPRQVQETQYF,TGCGCCAACAGCCCCAGACAGGTTCAAGAGACCCAGTACTTC
NA,TRBJ2-5,many,TRBV20-1,13,CSASSLAEETQYF,TGCAGTGCTAGTAGTCTAGCCGAAGAGACCCAGTACTTC
TRBD2,TRBJ2-3,NA,TRBV2,14,CASRKRGGTDTQYF,TGTGCCAGCAGGAAGCGGGGAGGCACAGATACGCAGTATTTT
NA,TRBJ2-5,NA,TRBV11-2,14,CASSPHGAAETQYF,TGTGCCAGCAGCCCCCACGGAGCGGCGGAGACCCAGTACTTC
TRBD1,TRBJ2-7,NA,TRBV29-1,21,CSVVTRDSRHATGKSSYEQYF,TGCAGCGTCGTAACCCGGGACAGTCGACACGCAACAGGGAAAAGCTCCTACGAGCAGTACTTC